The T cell receptor beta chain described here comes from a study of T-cell reconstitution after alpha-beta-depleted transplantation in children (dated by TCRdb to the mid-2010s). In terms of the full investigation: Using TCR repertoire profiling, the study quantitatively followed how T-cell immune reconstitution unfolded in children after TCRalphabeta/CD19-depleted allogeneic hematopoietic cell transplantation.

Points the paper makes about the study in general: Hyperexpanded clone frequencies declined over subsequent months; after one year, T-cell counts and TCRbeta diversity were mostly attributed to newly produced T cells. The apparently early alphabetaT-cell count recovery about two months after transplant was reportedly dependent on only several hundred rapidly expanded clones derived from non-depleted graft cells. The high TCRbeta diversity at day 60 in some patients was ascribed to recipient T cells and intrathymic progenitors that had survived conditioning.

Sample treatment or condition, as interpreted from the label and publication: allogeneic hematopoietic cell transplantation with graft depleted of TCRalphabeta T cells and CD19 B cells. The children who served as transplant recipients had been given grafts of TCRalphabeta/CD19-depleted allogeneic hematopoietic cells. Measured from the cysteine to the phenylalanine, the CDR3 is 13 residues long. The CDR3 DNA has 39 bases and is translated from base 1. From a lookup of the germline V gene, CDR1 and CDR2 are SQVTM and ANQGSEA. After removal of 3 bases from V and 12 bases from J, the junction retains 8 bases not matched to a gene. As to this clonotype: Its antigen has not been determined. This clone may be a read error of a much larger clone one base away.

Library preparation employed PCR. For sequencing, an Illumina HiSeq 2500 was employed. Molecular barcoding was employed in the preparation of TCR libraries, with unique molecular identifiers being used to normalize TCRbeta repertoire quantification. TCRdb trimmed the raw reads at Q25, called clones with MiXCR and kept productive beta chains. Rows merge per CDR3 protein into single entries with the most common DNA and genes. In this sample the table shows around 300,000 distinct CDR3 sequences, 11% of which occur a single time. The ten largest clones add up to roughly a quarter of the sample. The sample here was peripheral blood, taken 180 days after TCRalphabeta/CD19-depleted stem cell transplant. The chain was built from TRBV29-1 and TRBJ2-1; the central 10 bases match TRBD2. The TCR originated in a male patient aged 2 to 10 who had a stem cell transplant for chronic granulomatous disease, so the T cells may come from the graft donor. The sequenced DNA: TGCAGCGTTGAGGGGCCTAGCGGGGGTGCGCAGTTCTTC. This yields the protein CSVEGPSGGAQFF.